This T cell receptor beta chain was documented in a study of response to subunit inactivated influenza vaccine (dated by TCRdb to the late 2010s). Study-level background: The study used deep quantitative T cell receptor repertoire profiling to track responses to a trivalent subunit inactivated influenza vaccine.

According to the germline V gene (reference sequence), CDR1 reads DFQATT and CDR2 reads SNEGSKA. CDR3 length: 14 amino acids, cysteine to phenylalanine. The only DNA kept is the CDR3, 42 bases in frame from the first base. V is pared back by 3 bases and J by 5 bases, with 16 bases lying between the germline termini. Study-level results and caveats: The authors proposed that each seasonal influenza vaccination may bring in only a limited number of new T cells.

About this clonotype itself: Its antigen is unknown. Per-base quality was not reported, and no clone a single base away is much larger than it.

The library came from RT-PCR. The sequencer listed for this sample is Illumina HiSeq 2500. Using fastp at Q25 and MiXCR, TCRdb reprocessed the public reads and kept productive beta chains. Records with the same CDR3 protein are collapsed into one entry carrying the most frequent genes and DNA. Across this sample there are hundreds of thousands of distinct CDR3 sequences, with around 13% seen only once. The top ten clones comprise about 7.6% of the sample. The clonotype comes from a man between 50 and 59 years old who received an inactivated influenza vaccine. Donor details come from another sample of the same person, matched by shared clones. The source material was PBMCs from blood, sampled 14 to 15 days before vaccination. The rearrangement joined TRBV20-1 to TRBJ2-5; the D gene is perhaps TRBD2, on 6 matching bases. In nucleotides, the sequence is TGCAGTGCTAGCCTCCCAGAGGCGGGGGAGACCCAGTACTTC. This is translated as CSASLPEAGETQYF.